This T cell receptor beta chain comes out of a study of blood T cell repertoires in COVID-19. Study-level background: Acute and convalescent COVID-19 specimens originated in the United States, Italy and Spain. The analysed material was cDNA or gDNA that came from T cells, B-cell-depleted T cells, or PBMCs.

Seattle patients were enrolled during active infection and followed longitudinally. Germline CDR1 reads SGHVS; CDR2 reads FQNEAQ. The CDR3 totals 14 residues. The germline V and J ends were trimmed by 2 bases and 3 bases, with 7 bases remaining between them. In the authors' workflow: Reference gene primers were amplified, and this amplification served to estimate nucleated cell counts. The protocol was immunoSEQ multiplex PCR, while the TCRdb copy is restricted to in-frame clones and leaves out a portion. That table furnishes V, J and clone size, whereas the DNA furnished D and trimming. The data hold some 200,000 clones, with 84% observed a single time.

V usage is TRBV7-8 and J usage is TRBJ1-4; D remains ambiguous. The sequencing sample was made of peripheral blood. The origin of this receptor is an older woman with COVID-19, enrolled during active disease. CDR3 amino acids: CASSLRRANEKLFF. The CDR3 DNA reads TGTGCCAGCAGCTTAAGGAGGGCTAATGAAAAACTGTTTTTT. Looking up the rest from reference TRBV7-8 and TRBJ1-4 gives the full variable domain: GAGVSQSPRYKVAKRGQDVALRCDPISGHVSLFWYQQALGQGPEFLTYFQNEAQLDKSGLPSDRFFAERPEGSVSTLKIQRTQQEDSAVYLCASSLRRANEKLFFGSGTQLSVL.